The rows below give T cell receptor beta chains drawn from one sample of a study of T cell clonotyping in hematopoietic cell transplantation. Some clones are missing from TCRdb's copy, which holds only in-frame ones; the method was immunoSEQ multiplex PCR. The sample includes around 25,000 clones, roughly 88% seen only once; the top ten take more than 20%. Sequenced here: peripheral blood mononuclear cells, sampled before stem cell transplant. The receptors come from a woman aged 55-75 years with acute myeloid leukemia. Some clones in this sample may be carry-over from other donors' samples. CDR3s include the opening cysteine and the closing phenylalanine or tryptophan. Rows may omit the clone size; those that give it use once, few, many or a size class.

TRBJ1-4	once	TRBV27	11	CASSRGEKLFF
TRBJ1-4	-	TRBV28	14	CASSRSGANEKLFF
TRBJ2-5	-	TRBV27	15	CASSLSAYPEETQYF
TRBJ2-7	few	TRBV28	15	CASSLSDSKAYEQYF
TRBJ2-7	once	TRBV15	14	CATSNGQSTYEQYF
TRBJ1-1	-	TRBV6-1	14	CASILRDWNTEAFF
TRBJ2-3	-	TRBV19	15	CASSRPGHGTDTQYF
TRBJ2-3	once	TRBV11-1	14	CASSFDGGPDTQYF
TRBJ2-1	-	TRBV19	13	CASSKGIYNEQFF
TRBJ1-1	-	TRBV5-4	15	CASSLGVPGNTEAFF
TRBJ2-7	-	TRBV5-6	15	CASRPLDRAPHEQYF
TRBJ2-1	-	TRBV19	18	CASTRGLAGTFSYNEQFF
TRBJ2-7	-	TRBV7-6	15	CASSDQTGAPYEQYF